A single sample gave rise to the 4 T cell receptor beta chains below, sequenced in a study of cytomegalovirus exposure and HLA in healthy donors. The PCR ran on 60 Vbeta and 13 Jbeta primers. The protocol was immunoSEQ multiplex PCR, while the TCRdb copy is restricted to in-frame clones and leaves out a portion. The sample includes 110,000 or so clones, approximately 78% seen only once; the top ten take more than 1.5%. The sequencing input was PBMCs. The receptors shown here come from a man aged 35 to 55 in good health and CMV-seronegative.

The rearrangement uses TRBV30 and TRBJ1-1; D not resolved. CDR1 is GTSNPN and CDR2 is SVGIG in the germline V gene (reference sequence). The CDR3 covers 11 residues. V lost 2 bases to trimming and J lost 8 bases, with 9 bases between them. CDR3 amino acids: CAWSPSFEAFF. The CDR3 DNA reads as TGTGCCTGGAGTCCAAGCTTCGAAGCTTTCTTT.

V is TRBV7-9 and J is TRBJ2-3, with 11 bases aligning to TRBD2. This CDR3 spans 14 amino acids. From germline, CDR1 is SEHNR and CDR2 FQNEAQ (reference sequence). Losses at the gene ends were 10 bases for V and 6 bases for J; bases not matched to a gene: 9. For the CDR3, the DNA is TGTGCCACGGGGACTAGCGGAGATCCCGATACGCAGTATTTT. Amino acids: CATGTSGDPDTQYF.

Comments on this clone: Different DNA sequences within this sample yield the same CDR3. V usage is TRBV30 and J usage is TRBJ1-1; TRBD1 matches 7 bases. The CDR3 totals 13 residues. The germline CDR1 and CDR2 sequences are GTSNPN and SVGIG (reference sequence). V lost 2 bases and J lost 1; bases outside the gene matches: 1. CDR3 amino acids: CAWSRDRNTEAFF. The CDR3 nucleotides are TGTGCCTGGAGTCGGGACAGGAACACTGAAGCTTTCTTT.

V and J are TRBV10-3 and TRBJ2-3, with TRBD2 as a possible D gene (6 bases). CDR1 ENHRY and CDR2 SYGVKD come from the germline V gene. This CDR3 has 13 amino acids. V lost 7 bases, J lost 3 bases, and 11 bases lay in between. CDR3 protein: CAINGLQTDTQYF. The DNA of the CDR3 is TGTGCCATCAATGGACTACAGACAGATACGCAGTATTTT.